This TCR beta chain comes out of a study of blood T cell repertoires in COVID-19 (dated by TCRdb to 2018 to 2020). About the investigation overall: Samples covering the acute and convalescent phases of COVID-19 were provided by collaborators in the United States, Italy and Spain. The material from the prospective study consisted of cDNA or gDNA derived from T cells, B-cell-depleted T cells, or PBMCs. Deeply sampled blood TCRbeta repertoires from subjects exposed to, actively infected with, or recovered from COVID-19 were included in the dataset. The repertoires were made available in a free public database intended to serve as a resource for research on the immune response to SARS-CoV-2. The samples were drawn from two sources: the first 160 participants of the ongoing ImmuneRACE study, and 1,254 subjects contributed by 6 global collaborators. A de-identified subject ID, COVID-19 status, age in years and sex were almost always included in the sample metadata. Where available, HLA class I and class II types were obtained from metadata supplied by the sample provider rather than from assay-based typing. Paper-wide results and their limitations: The quantity of clinical and demographic metadata differed by source and by participant and was supplied without curation.

The immunoSEQ Assay, a bias-controlled multiplex PCR, was used to amplify TCRbeta CDR3 regions from genomic DNA. The paper's processing steps were these. The number of nucleated cells in each sample was estimated from the amplification of reference gene primers within the assay. To quantify the absolute abundance of each unique TCRbeta CDR3 rearrangement, sequence reads were collapsed and filtered. For each sample, productive Simpson clonality was calculated by taking the square root of Simpson's diversity index across productive rearrangements. TCRdb took this table from immuneACCESS and kept in-frame rearrangements with V and J called. Such tables lack part of the clones; where checked against another copy, unresolved V genes explain under half of the gap, and the rest is unexplained. The D gene and trimming were derived from the DNA, and the V and J assignments and clone size from that table. The sample includes approximately 250,000 clones, with 70% to 85% observed a single time. The ten largest clones represent approximately 16% of the sample.

With regard to this clone: The target of this receptor is not known. Base-call qualities are not available, and no considerably larger clone is one nucleotide away.

In the prospective study, participants were about 18 to 90 years old, resided in about two dozen geographic areas of the United States, and were enrolled through a virtual design. In the prospective study, participants were assigned to cohorts based on the clinical history participants reported in a screening survey and a study questionnaire. ImmuneRACE Cohort 3 recovered participants were defined by two consecutive negative NP/OP PCR tests, healthcare professional clearance, or symptom resolution. In the prospective study, mobile phlebotomists collected whole blood, serum and a nasopharyngeal or oropharyngeal swab from each participant. Participants in the prospective study had the option to provide additional blood draws and questionnaires over a 2-month period. Blood samples from the prospective study were shipped frozen or at room temperature prior to DNA extraction. The clonotype originates from a man between 40 and 49 years old who had recovered from COVID-19. Input material: PBMCs or T cells enriched from blood (not recorded which).

The CDR3 protein is CASSLTGPTYEQYF. The DNA sequence is as follows: TGCGCCAGCAGCTTAACAGGTCCGACCTACGAGCAGTACTTC. This receptor chain uses TRBV5-1 and TRBJ2-7, and possibly TRBD1, on 5 matching bases. CDR1 and CDR2 were assigned from the germline V gene as SGHRS and YFSETQ. V is pared back by 2 bases and J by 2 bases, with 11 bases lying between the germline termini. The CDR3 contains 14 residues, cysteine and phenylalanine counted. The entry retains the CDR3 DNA only, 42 bases that are in frame from base 1.